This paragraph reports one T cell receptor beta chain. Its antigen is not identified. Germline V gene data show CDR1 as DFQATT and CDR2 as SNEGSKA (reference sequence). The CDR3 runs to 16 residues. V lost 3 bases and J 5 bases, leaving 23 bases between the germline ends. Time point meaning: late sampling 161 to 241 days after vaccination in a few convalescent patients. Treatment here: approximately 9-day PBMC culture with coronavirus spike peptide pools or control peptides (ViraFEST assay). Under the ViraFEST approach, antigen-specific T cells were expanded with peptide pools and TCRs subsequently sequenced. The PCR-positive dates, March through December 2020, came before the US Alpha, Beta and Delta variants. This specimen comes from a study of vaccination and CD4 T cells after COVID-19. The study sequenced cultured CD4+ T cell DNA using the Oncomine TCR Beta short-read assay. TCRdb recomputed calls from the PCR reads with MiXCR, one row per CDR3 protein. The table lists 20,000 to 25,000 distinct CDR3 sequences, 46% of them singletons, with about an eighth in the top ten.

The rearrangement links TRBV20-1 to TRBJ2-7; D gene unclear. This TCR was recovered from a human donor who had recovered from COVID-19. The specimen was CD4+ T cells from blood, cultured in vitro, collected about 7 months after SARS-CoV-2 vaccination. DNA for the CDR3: TGCAGTGCTAGTCCCCACGGGTCAGGCTGGCTCGACGAGCAGTACTTC. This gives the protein CSASPHGSGWLDEQYF.